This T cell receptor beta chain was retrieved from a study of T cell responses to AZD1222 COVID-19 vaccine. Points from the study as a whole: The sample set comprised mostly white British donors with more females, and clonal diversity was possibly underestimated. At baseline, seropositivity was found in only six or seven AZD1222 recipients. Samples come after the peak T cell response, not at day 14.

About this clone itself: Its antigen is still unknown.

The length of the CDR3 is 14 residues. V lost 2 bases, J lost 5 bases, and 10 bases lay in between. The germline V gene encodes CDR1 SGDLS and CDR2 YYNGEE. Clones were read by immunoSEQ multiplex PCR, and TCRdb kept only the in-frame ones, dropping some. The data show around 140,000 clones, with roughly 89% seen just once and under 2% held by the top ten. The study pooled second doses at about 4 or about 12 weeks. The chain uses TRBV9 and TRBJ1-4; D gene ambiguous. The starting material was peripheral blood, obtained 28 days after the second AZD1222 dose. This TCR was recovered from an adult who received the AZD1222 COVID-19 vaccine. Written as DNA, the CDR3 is TGTGCCAGCAGCGTTAGGGCCACAAATGAAAAACTGTTTTTT. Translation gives CASSVRATNEKLFF. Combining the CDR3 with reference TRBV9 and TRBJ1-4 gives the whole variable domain DSGVTQTPKHLITATGQRVTLRCSPRSGDLSVYWYQQSLDQGLQFLIQYYNGEERAKGNILERFSAQQFPDLHSELNLSSLELGDSALYFCASSVRATNEKLFFGSGTQLSVL.